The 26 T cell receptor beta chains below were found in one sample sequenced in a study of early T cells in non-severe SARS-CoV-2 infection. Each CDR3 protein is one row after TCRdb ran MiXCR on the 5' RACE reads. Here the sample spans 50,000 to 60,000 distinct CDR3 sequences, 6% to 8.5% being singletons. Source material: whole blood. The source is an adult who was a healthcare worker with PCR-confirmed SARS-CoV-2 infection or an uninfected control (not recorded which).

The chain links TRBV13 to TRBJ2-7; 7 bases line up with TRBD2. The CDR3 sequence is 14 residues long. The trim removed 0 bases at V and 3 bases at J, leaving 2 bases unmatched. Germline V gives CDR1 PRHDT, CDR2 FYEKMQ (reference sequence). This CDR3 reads CASSLGSSGYEQYF. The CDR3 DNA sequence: TGTGCCAGCAGCTTAGGCTCTAGCGGCTACGAGCAGTACTTC.

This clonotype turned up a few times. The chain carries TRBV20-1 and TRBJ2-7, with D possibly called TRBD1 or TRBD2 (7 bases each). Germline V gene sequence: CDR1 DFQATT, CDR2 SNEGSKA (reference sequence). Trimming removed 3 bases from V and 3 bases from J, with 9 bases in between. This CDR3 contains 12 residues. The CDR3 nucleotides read TGCAGTGCTAGCAGGGGGGGCTACGAGCAGTACTTC. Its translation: CSASRGGYEQYF.

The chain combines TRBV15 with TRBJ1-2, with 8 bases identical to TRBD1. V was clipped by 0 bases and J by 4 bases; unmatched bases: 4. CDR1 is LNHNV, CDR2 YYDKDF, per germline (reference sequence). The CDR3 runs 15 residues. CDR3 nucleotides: TGTGCCACCAGCAGAGATGACAGGGGCGGCTATGGCTACACCTTC. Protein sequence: CATSRDDRGGYGYTF. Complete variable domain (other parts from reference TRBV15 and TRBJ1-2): DAMVIQNPRYQVTQFGKPVTLSCSQTLNHNVMYWYQQKSSQAPKLLFHYYDKDFNNEADTPDNFQSRRPNTSFCFLDIRSPGLGDTAMYLCATSRDDRGGYGYTFGSGTRLTVV.

The DNA of the CDR3 is TGCAGTGCTAGGGACCAAATTTACGAGCAGTACTTC. Translation: CSARDQIYEQYF. The J gene is TRBJ2-7, the V gene TRBV20-1; D gene ambiguous. The V end was cut by 3 bases, the J end by 4 bases, with 10 bases between. Germline V lookup: CDR1 DFQATT, CDR2 SNEGSKA (reference sequence). This CDR3 region has 12 residues.

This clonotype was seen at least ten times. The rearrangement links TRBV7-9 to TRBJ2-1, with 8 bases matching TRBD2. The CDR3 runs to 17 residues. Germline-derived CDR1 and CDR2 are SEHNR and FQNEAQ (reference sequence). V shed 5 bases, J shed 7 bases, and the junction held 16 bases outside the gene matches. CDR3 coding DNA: TGTGCCAGCAGCCCGTCCACGAGTAGCGGGGAGGCTAATGAGCAGTTCTTC. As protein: CASSPSTSSGEANEQFF.

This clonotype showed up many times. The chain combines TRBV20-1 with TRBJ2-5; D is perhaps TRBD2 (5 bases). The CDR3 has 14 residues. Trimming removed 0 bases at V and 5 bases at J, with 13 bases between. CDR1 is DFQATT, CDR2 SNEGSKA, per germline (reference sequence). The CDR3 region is CSARDAGVGETQYF. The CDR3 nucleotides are TGCAGTGCTAGAGATGCCGGGGTCGGGGAGACCCAGTACTTC.

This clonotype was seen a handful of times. In DNA, the CDR3 is TGTGCCAGCAGTCGGGCCTCCCAGCCAGAGACCCAGTACTTC. This gives the protein CASSRASQPETQYF. The chain has TRBV28 and TRBJ2-5; D gene uncertain. The CDR3 consists of 14 residues. Germline lookup yields CDR1 MDHEN and CDR2 SYDVKM. Trimming removed 5 bases from V and 4 bases from J, with 14 bases in between.

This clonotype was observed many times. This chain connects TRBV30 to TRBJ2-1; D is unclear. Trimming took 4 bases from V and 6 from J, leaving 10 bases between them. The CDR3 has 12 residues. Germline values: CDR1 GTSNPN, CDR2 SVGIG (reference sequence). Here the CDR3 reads CAWKVGINEQFF. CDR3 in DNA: TGTGCCTGGAAAGTAGGTATCAATGAGCAGTTCTTC.

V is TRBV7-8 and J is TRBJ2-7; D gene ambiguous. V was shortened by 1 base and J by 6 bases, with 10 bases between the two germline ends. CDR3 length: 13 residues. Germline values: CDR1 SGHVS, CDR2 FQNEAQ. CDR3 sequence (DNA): TGTGCCAGCAGCTTAGTTTACGCGAGCGAGCAGTACTTC. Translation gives CASSLVYASEQYF.

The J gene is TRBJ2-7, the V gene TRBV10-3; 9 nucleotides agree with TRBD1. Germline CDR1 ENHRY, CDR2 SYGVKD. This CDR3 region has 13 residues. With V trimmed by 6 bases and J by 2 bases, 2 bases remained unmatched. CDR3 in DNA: TGTGCCATCAGAGGACAGGGGACCTACGAGCAGTACTTC. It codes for CAIRGQGTYEQYF.

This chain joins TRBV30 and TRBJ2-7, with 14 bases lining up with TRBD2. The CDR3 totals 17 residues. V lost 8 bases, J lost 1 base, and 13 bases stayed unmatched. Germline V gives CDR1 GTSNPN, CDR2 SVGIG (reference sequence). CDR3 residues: CAATTSGRADGSYEQYF. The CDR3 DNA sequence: TGTGCCGCCACGACTAGCGGGAGGGCCGATGGGTCCTACGAGCAGTACTTC.

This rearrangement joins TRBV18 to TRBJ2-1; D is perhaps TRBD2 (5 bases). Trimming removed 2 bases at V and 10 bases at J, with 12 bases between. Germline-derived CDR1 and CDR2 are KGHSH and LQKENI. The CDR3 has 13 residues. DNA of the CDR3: TGTGCCAGCTCACCAGGGTGGCGGGCGGAGCAGTTCTTC. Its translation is CASSPGWRAEQFF. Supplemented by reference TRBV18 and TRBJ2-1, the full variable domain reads NAGVMQNPRHLVRRRGQEARLRCSPMKGHSHVYWYRQLPEEGLKFMVYLQKENIIDESGMPKERFSAEFPKEGPSILRIQQVVRGDSAAYFCASSPGWRAEQFFGPGTRLTVL.

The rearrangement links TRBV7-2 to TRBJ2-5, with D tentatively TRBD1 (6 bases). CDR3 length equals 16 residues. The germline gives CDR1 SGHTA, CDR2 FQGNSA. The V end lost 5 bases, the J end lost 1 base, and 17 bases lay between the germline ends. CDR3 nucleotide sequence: TGTGCCAGCAGCCCCCCGGGCGTCAGGGGCCAAGAGACCCAGTACTTC. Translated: CASSPPGVRGQETQYF.

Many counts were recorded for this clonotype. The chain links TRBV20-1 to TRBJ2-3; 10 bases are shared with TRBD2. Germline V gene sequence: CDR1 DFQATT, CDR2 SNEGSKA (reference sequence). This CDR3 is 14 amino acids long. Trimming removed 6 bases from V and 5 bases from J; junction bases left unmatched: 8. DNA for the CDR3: TGCAGTGCGCCGGGACTAGCGAGTGGAGATACGCAGTATTTT. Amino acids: CSAPGLASGDTQYF.

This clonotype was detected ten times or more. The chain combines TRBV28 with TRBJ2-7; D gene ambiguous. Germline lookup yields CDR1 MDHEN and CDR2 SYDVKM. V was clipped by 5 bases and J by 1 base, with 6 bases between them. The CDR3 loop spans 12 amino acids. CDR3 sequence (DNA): TGTGCCAGCAGTGTGGTTTCCTACGAGCAGTACTTC. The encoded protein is CASSVVSYEQYF.

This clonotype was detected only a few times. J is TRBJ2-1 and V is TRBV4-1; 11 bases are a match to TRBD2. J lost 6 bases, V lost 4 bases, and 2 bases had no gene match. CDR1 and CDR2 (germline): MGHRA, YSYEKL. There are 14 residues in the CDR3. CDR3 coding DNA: TGCGCCAGCAGCCTGACTAGCGGGATCAATGAGCAGTTCTTC. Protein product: CASSLTSGINEQFF.

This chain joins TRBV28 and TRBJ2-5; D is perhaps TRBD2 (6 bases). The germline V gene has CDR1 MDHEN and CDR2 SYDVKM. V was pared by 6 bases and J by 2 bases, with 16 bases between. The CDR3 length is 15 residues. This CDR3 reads CASSYRGIDQETQYF. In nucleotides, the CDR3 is TGTGCCAGCAGCTATCGGGGGATCGATCAAGAGACCCAGTACTTC.

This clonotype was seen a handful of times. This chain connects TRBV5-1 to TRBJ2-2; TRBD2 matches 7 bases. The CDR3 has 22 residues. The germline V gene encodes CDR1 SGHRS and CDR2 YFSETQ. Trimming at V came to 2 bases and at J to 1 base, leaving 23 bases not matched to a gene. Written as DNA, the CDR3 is TGCGCCAGCAGCTTCCTGCCCCCCTCGGGAGGCCGACAGAGGCAGAACACCGGGGAGCTGTTTTTT. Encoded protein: CASSFLPPSGGRQRQNTGELFF.

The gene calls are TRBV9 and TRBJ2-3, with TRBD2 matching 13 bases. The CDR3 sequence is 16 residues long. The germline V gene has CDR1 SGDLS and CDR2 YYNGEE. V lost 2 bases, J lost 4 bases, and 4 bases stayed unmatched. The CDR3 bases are TGTGCCAGCAGCGTGTCACTAGCGGGAGGGGCAGATACGCAGTATTTT. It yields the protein CASSVSLAGGADTQYF.

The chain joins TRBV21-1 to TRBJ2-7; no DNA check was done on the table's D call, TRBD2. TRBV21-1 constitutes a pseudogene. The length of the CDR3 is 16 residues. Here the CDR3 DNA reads TGTGCCAGCAGCAAATGGAGGGCCCCTGGCTCCTACGAGCAGTACTTC. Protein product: CASSKWRAPGSYEQYF.

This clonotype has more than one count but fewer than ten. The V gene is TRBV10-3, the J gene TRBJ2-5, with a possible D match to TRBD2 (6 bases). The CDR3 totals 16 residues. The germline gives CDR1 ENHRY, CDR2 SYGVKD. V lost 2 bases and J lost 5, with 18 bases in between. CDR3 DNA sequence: TGTGCCATCAGTGAGCCTCCCACTACTAGCCCTGAGACCCAGTACTTC. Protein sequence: CAISEPPTTSPETQYF.

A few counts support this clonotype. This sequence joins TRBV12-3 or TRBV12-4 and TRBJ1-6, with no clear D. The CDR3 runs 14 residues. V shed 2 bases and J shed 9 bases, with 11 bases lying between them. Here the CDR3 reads CASSLLGLGSPLHF. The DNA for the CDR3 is TGTGCCAGCAGTTTACTCGGCCTTGGTTCACCCCTCCACTTT.

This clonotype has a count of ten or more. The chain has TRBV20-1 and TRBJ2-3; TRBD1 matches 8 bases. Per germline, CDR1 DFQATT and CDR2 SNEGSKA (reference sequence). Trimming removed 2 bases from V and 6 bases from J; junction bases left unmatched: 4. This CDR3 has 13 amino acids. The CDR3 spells CSARQGAKDTQYF. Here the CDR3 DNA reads TGCAGTGCTAGACAGGGGGCAAAGGATACGCAGTATTTT.

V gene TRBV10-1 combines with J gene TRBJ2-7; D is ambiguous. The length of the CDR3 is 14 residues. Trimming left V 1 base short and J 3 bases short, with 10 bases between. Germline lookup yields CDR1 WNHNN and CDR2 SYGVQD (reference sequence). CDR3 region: CASSELGSNYEQYF. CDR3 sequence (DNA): TGCGCCAGCAGTGAGTTGGGTTCGAACTACGAGCAGTACTTC.

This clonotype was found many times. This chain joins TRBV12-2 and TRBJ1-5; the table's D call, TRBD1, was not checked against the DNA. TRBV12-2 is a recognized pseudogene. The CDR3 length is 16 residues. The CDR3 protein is CASRRGRQGPHQPQHF. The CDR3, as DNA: TGTGCAAGTCGCCGAGGAAGACAGGGTCCCCATCAGCCCCAGCATTTT.

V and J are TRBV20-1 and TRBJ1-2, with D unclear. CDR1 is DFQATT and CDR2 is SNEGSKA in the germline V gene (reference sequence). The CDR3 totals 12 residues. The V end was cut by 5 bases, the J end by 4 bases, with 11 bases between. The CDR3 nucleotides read TGCAGTGCTGATTGGGATATCTATGGCTACACCTTC. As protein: CSADWDIYGYTF.